This TCR beta chain was retrieved from a study of tumor-infiltrating lymphocytes in localized non-small cell lung cancer. Study information: Some samples were collected after neoadjuvant chemotherapy; smokers, never-smokers and several histologies were included.

CDR1 and CDR2 from the germline V gene are SEHNR and FQNEAQ (reference sequence). The CDR3 consists of 12 residues. Trimming cost V 5 bases and J 3 bases, with 7 bases left between them. With regard to this clone: Its antigen is currently unknown.

The study's findings and limits: Tumor T-cell fraction from TCR sequencing was not associated with recurrence-free survival (p = 0.61).

Using immunoSEQ multiplex PCR, the repertoire was profiled, and TCRdb retains in-frame clones only, with some absent. The repertoire holds more than 15,000 clones, with around 75% as singletons. Sequenced: lung tumor tissue. This receptor was taken from a human donor with non-small cell lung cancer. V usage is TRBV7-9 and J usage is TRBJ2-5; D gene ambiguous. The CDR3 DNA follows: TGTGCCAGCAGCCGGAGAGAAGAGACCCAGTACTTC. This translates into CASSRREETQYF.